A selection of T cell receptor beta chains follows, all from one sample in a study of T cell repertoires in cytomegalovirus infection. One entry per CDR3 protein, called by TCRdb with MiXCR from the reads. Altogether 500,000 or so distinct CDR3 sequences are present, approximately 15% being singletons, with the ten largest covering approximately 24%. Sequenced input: CD8+ T cells from PBMCs. These receptors came from a human donor in good health (CMV status not recorded). Some clones in this sample may be carry-over from other donors' samples. The conserved cysteine and the conserved F or W are not part of the CDR3 here.

V gene: TRBV15
J gene: TRBJ1-4
CDR3 protein: ATSRGREKLF

V gene: TRBV4-1
J gene: TRBJ2-7
CDR3 protein: ASSQGSRGLALDEQY

V gene: TRBV4-2
J gene: TRBJ2-5
CDR3 protein: ASSQQLAGVGETQY

V gene: TRBV7-3
J gene: TRBJ2-2
CDR3 protein: ASSLFGRGMDTGELF

V gene: TRBV14
J gene: TRBJ1-1
CDR3 protein: ATRGGGTEAF

V gene: TRBV12-3/TRBV12-4
J gene: TRBJ2-7
CDR3 protein: ASSYGDRAYEQY

V gene: TRBV7-9
J gene: TRBJ2-3
CDR3 protein: ASTSREATQY

V gene: TRBV7-9
J gene: TRBJ2-1
CDR3 protein: ASSLPRENEQF

V gene: TRBV20-1
J gene: TRBJ2-2
CDR3 protein: SAGGEREVGELF

V gene: TRBV12-3/TRBV12-4
J gene: TRBJ2-1
CDR3 protein: ASSLHGSGGYNEQF

V gene: TRBV5-6
J gene: TRBJ1-1
CDR3 protein: ASSSTDRGDAF

V gene: TRBV9
J gene: TRBJ2-3
CDR3 protein: ASSRAGAITDTQY

V gene: TRBV15
J gene: TRBJ2-1
CDR3 protein: ATSRATPNEQF

V gene: TRBV7-8
J gene: TRBJ2-1
CDR3 protein: ASSLTGTNNEQF

V gene: TRBV13
J gene: TRBJ1-3
CDR3 protein: ASSRVASGNTIY

V gene: TRBV28
J gene: TRBJ1-5
CDR3 protein: ASSLLVGQPQH

V gene: TRBV24-1
J gene: TRBJ1-5
CDR3 protein: ATSAGSNQPQH

V gene: TRBV20-1
J gene: TRBJ1-1
CDR3 protein: SAKIPSDLFEVSF

V gene: TRBV14
J gene: TRBJ2-7
CDR3 protein: ASSQALKGGEQY

V gene: TRBV6-6
J gene: TRBJ1-2
CDR3 protein: ASTESGQYYVYT

V gene: TRBV28
J gene: TRBJ1-5
CDR3 protein: ASSLADHNNQPQH

V gene: TRBV7-6
J gene: TRBJ2-2
CDR3 protein: ASSRTGTSGNGDTGELF

V gene: TRBV20-1
J gene: TRBJ2-3
CDR3 protein: SARVGEDTQY

V gene: TRBV9
J gene: TRBJ2-5
CDR3 protein: ASSVGLSGETQY

V gene: TRBV10-3
J gene: TRBJ2-7
CDR3 protein: AISGAAGGYEQY